What follows are 24 T cell receptor beta chains derived from one specimen sequenced in a study of blood T cell repertoires in COVID-19. Method: immunoSEQ multiplex PCR; TCRdb's copy keeps in-frame clones and lacks some. The data hold over 70,000 clones, with roughly four fifths observed a single time. The sample comprised peripheral blood. The receptor set was obtained from a man in his sixties with acute or convalescent COVID-19.

This clone was counted between two and nine times. The chain recombines TRBV6-2 or TRBV6-3 with TRBJ1-4, with TRBD1 identical over 7 bases. Losses at the gene ends were 5 bases for V and 8 bases for J; bases not matched to a gene: 11. The CDR3 consists of 15 residues. Per germline, CDR1 MNHEY and CDR2 SVGEGT. The CDR3: CASSPRGQIGEKLFF. The CDR3 coding sequence is TGTGCCAGCAGTCCCCGGGGACAGATCGGGGAAAAACTGTTTTTT.

The chain has TRBV6-6 and TRBJ2-2, with 14 bases identical to TRBD2. The CDR3 is 20 amino acids. The germline gives CDR1 MNHNY, CDR2 SVGAGI (reference sequence). With 6 bases clipped from V and 1 base from J, the junction kept 13 bases outside the gene matches. The chain's CDR3 is CASSNLVGLAGEVNTGELFF. CDR3 sequence (DNA): TGTGCCAGCAGCAACCTTGTGGGACTAGCGGGAGAGGTGAACACCGGGGAGCTGTTTTTT.

The chain carries TRBV11-3 and TRBJ2-5; 12 bases agree with TRBD1. The CDR3 is 16 residues long. CDR1 is SGHNT and CDR2 is YENEEA in the germline V gene. The V gene end was trimmed by 1 base and the J gene end by 4 bases; junction bases not matched to a gene: 4. The CDR3 nucleotides read TGTGCCAGCAGCTTAGGGGGACAGGGGGCGAGAGAGACCCAGTACTTC. It encodes CASSLGGQGARETQYF. Full variable domain (missing parts from reference TRBV11-3 and TRBJ2-5): EAGVVQSPRYKIIEKKQPVAFWCNPISGHNTLYWYLQNLGQGPELLIRYENEEAVDDSQLPKDRFSAERLKGVDSTLKIQPAELGDSAVYLCASSLGGQGARETQYFGPGTRLLVL.

The chain uses TRBV7-9 and TRBJ2-1; 8 positions agree with TRBD2. The trim removed 3 bases at V and 8 bases at J, leaving 9 bases unmatched. Germline V gene data show CDR1 as SEHNR and CDR2 as FQNEAQ (reference sequence). The CDR3 sequence is 15 residues long. For the CDR3, the DNA is TGTGCCAGCAGCTTCCCCGGGACTAGGAAGTATGAGCAGTTCTTC. Translating gives CASSFPGTRKYEQFF.

This chain links TRBV11-2 with TRBJ1-1; 7 bases agree with TRBD1. Germline CDR1 reads SGHAT; CDR2 reads FQNNGV. The CDR3 is 14 amino acids. Trimming cost V 4 bases and J 4 bases; bases outside gene matches: 6. The CDR3 spells CASSSRDRTTEAFF. CDR3 DNA: TGTGCCAGCAGCTCCCGGGACAGAACCACTGAAGCTTTCTTT.

The genes are TRBV27 and TRBJ1-4; D might be TRBD1 (5 bases). V was pared by 5 bases and J by 8 bases, with 15 bases between. CDR3 length: 14 amino acids. In germline, CDR1 is MNHEY, CDR2 SMNVEV (reference sequence). CDR3 residues: CASSIDGGKEKLFF. The CDR3 DNA reads TGTGCCAGCAGTATCGACGGGGGGAAAGAAAAACTGTTTTTT.

The V call is TRBV7-3, the J call TRBJ2-3, with 11 bases lining up with TRBD1. Per the germline V gene, CDR1 is SGHTA and CDR2 is FQGTGA. The CDR3 runs 16 residues. The junction had 12 bases not matched to a gene; V was cut back by 6 bases and J by 7 bases. CDR3 nucleotide sequence: TGTGCCAGCAGTTCGACCGGGACAGGGGGGGACCATACGCAGTATTTT. It translates to CASSSTGTGGDHTQYF.

The chain is built from TRBV6-5 and TRBJ1-1; maybe TRBD1 (5 bases). Germline loops: CDR1 MNHEY, CDR2 SVGAGI. Trimming cost V 0 bases and J 3 bases, with 14 bases left between them. The CDR3 has 16 residues. CDR3 in DNA: TGTGCCAGCAGTTACTCGAGTGTCAGGGTTGACACTGAAGCTTTCTTT. It specifies CASSYSSVRVDTEAFF.

This clone has just one count. Other DNA sequences in this specimen translate into the identical CDR3. J is TRBJ2-7 and V is TRBV5-1; 7 bases fit TRBD1. The junction had 6 bases not matched to a gene; V was cut back by 4 bases and J by 2 bases. Germline-derived CDR1 and CDR2 are SGHRS and YFSETQ. This CDR3 is built from 14 residues. The CDR3, as DNA: TGCGCCAGCAGCCTGAGGACAGGTACCTACGAGCAGTACTTC. Encoded protein: CASSLRTGTYEQYF.

The V call is TRBV19, the J call TRBJ2-3, with 9 nucleotides matching TRBD2. The trim removed 8 bases at V and 2 bases at J, leaving 8 bases unmatched. There are 15 residues in the CDR3. The V gene's germline CDR1 is LNHDA and CDR2 SQIVND (reference sequence). As DNA, the CDR3 is TGTGCCAGTGCTAGCGGGGAGTTAAACACAGATACGCAGTATTTT. It encodes CASASGELNTDTQYF.

This chain links TRBV28 with TRBJ1-3; 9 bases agree with TRBD1. CDR1 is MDHEN and CDR2 is SYDVKM in the germline V gene. V shed 3 bases and J 8 bases; nucleotides not matched to a gene: 8. The CDR3 sequence is 15 residues long. The CDR3 sequence is CASSLGTGTLHTIYF. In DNA form, the CDR3 reads TGTGCCAGCAGTTTGGGGACAGGGACCCTTCACACCATATATTTT.

The rearrangement joins TRBV11-3 to TRBJ1-2; TRBD1 agrees at 7 bases. V shed 5 bases, J shed 7 bases, and the junction held 7 bases outside the gene matches. Germline V lookup: CDR1 SGHNT, CDR2 YENEEA. The CDR3 sequence is 13 residues long. The chain's CDR3 is CASSATGSGGYTF. DNA of the CDR3: TGTGCCAGCAGCGCGACAGGGTCAGGTGGCTACACCTTC.

V usage is TRBV6-2 or TRBV6-3 and J usage is TRBJ2-5; D is ambiguous. The CDR3 has 12 amino acids. Trimming took 2 bases from V and 7 from J, leaving 8 bases between them. Germline CDR1 is MNHEY and CDR2 is SVGEGT. CDR3 amino acids: CASSYVSGTQYF. Written as DNA, the CDR3 is TGTGCCAGCAGTTACGTCAGTGGGACCCAGTACTTC.

J is TRBJ1-1 and V is TRBV11-1; 7 bases are shared with TRBD1. The J segment lost 1 base and the V segment lost 4 bases, leaving 3 bases of the junction unmatched. The CDR3 extends over 14 amino acids. From germline, CDR1 is SGHAT and CDR2 FQDESV (reference sequence). CDR3 nucleotides: TGTGCCAGCAGCTACGACAGGGAGAACACTGAAGCTTTCTTT. This codes for CASSYDRENTEAFF.

This clone was observed a single time. The gene calls are TRBV5-1 and TRBJ1-3; TRBD1 might be the D (6 bases). The CDR3 loop spans 15 amino acids. The ends were cut back, 4 bases at V and 5 bases at J, with 16 bases in the middle. Looked up from germline, CDR1 is SGHRS and CDR2 is YFSETQ. The CDR3 DNA is TGCGCCAGCAGCCTTACAGGGATCGGAAGAAACACCATATATTTT. Translated: CASSLTGIGRNTIYF.

The V and J genes are TRBV10-3 and TRBJ1-2, with D unclear. The V end was cut by 3 bases, the J end by 0 bases, with 11 bases between. From germline, CDR1 is ENHRY and CDR2 SYGVKD. CDR3 size: 15 residues. The CDR3 DNA sequence: TGTGCCATCAGTGATGGGCGAGGGTCTAACTATGGCTACACCTTC. The encoded protein is CAISDGRGSNYGYTF.

CDR3 nucleotide sequence: TGTGCCAGCAGCCCCTCGGGACTAGCGGGAGGGATAAATGGGACCTACAATGAGCAGTTCTTC. Protein product: CASSPSGLAGGINGTYNEQFF. The J gene is TRBJ2-1, the V gene TRBV3-1 (or the pseudogene TRBV3-2), with TRBD2 matching 16 bases. J lost 2 bases, V lost 4 bases, and 14 bases had no gene match. The CDR3 has 21 residues. Looked up from germline, CDR1 is LGHDT and CDR2 is YNNKEL (reference sequence).

The V and J genes are TRBV28 and TRBJ1-1; possible D gene TRBD1, 6 bases. This CDR3 is built from 12 residues. V was trimmed by 8 bases and J by 0 bases, leaving 7 bases between them. CDR1 and CDR2 (germline): MDHEN, SYDVKM. This CDR3 is CASDRMNTEAFF. CDR3 nucleotide sequence: TGTGCCAGCGACAGGATGAACACTGAAGCTTTCTTT.

The J gene is TRBJ1-1, the V gene TRBV19; a possible D gene is TRBD1 (6 bases). V was cut by 7 bases and J by 1 base, with 16 bases left in between. The germline gives CDR1 LNHDA, CDR2 SQIVND (reference sequence). The CDR3 is 15 residues long. The CDR3 loop reads CASTPFDRPNTEAFF. In DNA, the CDR3 is TGTGCCAGTACCCCCTTCGACAGGCCGAACACTGAAGCTTTCTTT.

The chain is built from TRBV20-1 and TRBJ1-1; the D is unclear. The CDR3 is 13 amino acids. Trimming took 3 bases from V and 0 from J, leaving 8 bases between them. The V gene's germline CDR1 is DFQATT and CDR2 SNEGSKA (reference sequence). In DNA form, the CDR3 reads TGCAGTGCTAGTGCCAGAATGAACACTGAAGCTTTCTTT. Its translation is CSASARMNTEAFF.

The chain combines TRBV28 with TRBJ2-3; D might be TRBD1 (6 bases). The germline gives CDR1 MDHEN, CDR2 SYDVKM. The CDR3 spans 16 residues. Trimming pared 5 bases from V and 2 bases from J, leaving 17 bases between. The CDR3 bases are TGTGCCAGCAGTCCACCACCCGGGACACCCACAGATACGCAGTATTTT. It encodes CASSPPPGTPTDTQYF. The variable domain in full, with the rest retrieved from reference TRBV28 and TRBJ2-3, is DVKVTQSSRYLVKRTGEKVFLECVQDMDHENMFWYRQDPGLGLRLIYFSYDVKMKEKGDIPEGYSVSREKKERFSLILESASTNQTSMYLCASSPPPGTPTDTQYFGPGTRLTVL.

The J gene is TRBJ2-2, the V gene TRBV2; D remains ambiguous. The CDR3 has 13 amino acids. V was trimmed by 7 bases and J by 5 bases, leaving 11 bases between them. The V gene's germline CDR1 is SNHLY and CDR2 FYNNEI. The CDR3 here is CASNYMRTGELFF. CDR3 bases: TGTGCCAGCAACTACATGAGGACCGGGGAGCTGTTTTTT.

J is TRBJ1-4 and V is TRBV14; TRBD1 matches at 8 bases. The CDR3 runs to 15 residues. With 4 bases clipped from V and 3 bases from J, the junction kept 4 bases outside the gene matches. Germline CDR1 and CDR2: SGHDN and FVKESK. This chain's CDR3 is CASSPLTGANEKLFF. As DNA, the CDR3 is TGTGCCAGCAGCCCTCTGACAGGGGCTAATGAAAAACTGTTTTTT.

The chain uses TRBV9 and TRBJ1-1; tentatively, D is TRBD1 (6 bases). CDR3 size: 16 residues. In germline, CDR1 is SGDLS, CDR2 YYNGEE. V gave up 4 bases and J gave up 5 bases, with 21 bases separating them. The CDR3 coding sequence is TGTGCCAGCAGCACCAGTCAGGGGCTGGGAGAAACTGAAGCTTTCTTT. It yields the protein CASSTSQGLGETEAFF.